Shown below are 5 T cell receptor beta chains from a single sample sequenced in a study of monozygotic twins with inflammatory bowel disease. After re-calling the 5' RACE reads, TCRdb lists one entry per CDR3 protein, DNA absent. The sample has 300,000 to 400,000 distinct CDR3 sequences, and its top ten clones hold approximately 2%. The specimen was blood. These TCRs come from a human donor with ulcerative colitis or Crohn's disease, or a healthy co-twin of an affected twin (not recorded which).

This chain links TRBV27 with TRBJ2-1; TCRdb indicates TRBD2, and absent DNA this call remains unverified. Per the germline V gene, CDR1 is MNHEY and CDR2 is SMNVEV (reference sequence). The CDR3 runs to 15 residues. The CDR3 is CASSSSSVGYNEQFF.

The gene calls are TRBV5-1 and TRBJ1-5; the TRBD1 assignment by TCRdb is unverifiable without DNA. There are 14 residues in the CDR3. Germline V gives CDR1 SGHRS, CDR2 YFSETQ. CDR3 amino acids: CASIPRTGTQPQHF.

The chain has TRBV15 and TRBJ1-1. The CDR3 spans 14 residues. In germline, CDR1 is LNHNV, CDR2 YYDKDF (reference sequence). The CDR3 sequence: CATGPRLQHTEAFF.

V and J are TRBV29-1 and TRBJ1-3. Germline values: CDR1 SQVTM, CDR2 ANQGSEA. The CDR3 runs 15 residues. CDR3 sequence: CSVVGTHASGNTIYF.

This chain uses TRBV27 with TRBJ1-1. Germline V lookup: CDR1 MNHEY, CDR2 SMNVEV (reference sequence). CDR3 size: 14 residues. The CDR3: CASSFREGGTEAFF.